This T cell receptor beta chain was captured by sequencing in a study of T cell responses to AZD1222 COVID-19 vaccine. Notes on the study in general: Spike as a whole was targeted by vaccine-associated CD4 TCRs, dominant at 160-218 and 743-854. Baseline seropositivity occurred in only a handful of AZD1222 recipients. Repertoires in all cases were sampled only once the peak T cell response had passed. Close to half of all spike-specific TCRs reportedly target regions of the variants that are unmutated.

On this clone itself: Its target is not known.

Sequenced by immunoSEQ multiplex PCR; TCRdb stores in-frame clones only, minus some. This sample has about 190,000 clones, with just over 90% found just once. CDR1 MNHEY and CDR2 SMNVEV come from the germline V gene (reference sequence). Trimming cost V 5 bases and J 1 base; bases outside gene matches: 7. This CDR3 contains 15 residues. The specimen was peripheral blood, collected on day 0 of AZD1222 vaccination. This sequence was found in an adult in good health. This rearrangement joins TRBV27 to TRBJ1-2; 7 nucleotides match TRBD1. CDR3 nucleotides: TGTGCCAGCAGTCCCTGGACAGGACTTAACTATGGCTACACCTTC. Translating gives CASSPWTGLNYGYTF.